The TCR beta chain under discussion was sequenced for a study of response to subunit inactivated influenza vaccine. Whole-study findings and limits: Each seasonal flu vaccination may recruit only limited new T cells, authors suggested.

This clonotype has a handful of counts. Its antigen is as yet unknown. TCRdb redid the calling of the RT-PCR reads with MiXCR, one entry per CDR3 protein. The sample shows over 750,000 distinct CDR3 sequences, around 20% of them seen only once. Trimming shortened V by 3 bases and J by 1 base, and 13 bases separated the two germline ends. Germline V gene lookup returns CDR1 DFQATT and CDR2 SNEGSKA (reference sequence). CDR3 length equals 14 residues. The V and J genes are TRBV20-1 and TRBJ2-7, with D perhaps matching TRBD2 (6 bases). Sequences were derived from PBMCs from blood, sampled roughly 5 days after vaccination. This TCR was sampled from a man over 45 who received an inactivated influenza vaccine. DNA for the CDR3: TGCAGTGCTAGGGTCCCCGGGAGATCCTACGAGCAGTACTTC. This sequence encodes CSARVPGRSYEQYF.